This entry features one T cell receptor (beta chain) sequence. Its antigen is not identified. Time point noted: week 35, safety follow-up. Vaccinated patients received 300 ug of mutant IDH1 20-mer peptide per dose, with topical imiquimod. This sample stems from a study of a mutant IDH1 vaccine in newly diagnosed glioma. V gave up 6 bases and J gave up 0 bases, with 14 bases separating them. Germline values: CDR1 SNHLY, CDR2 FYNNEI. This CDR3 is built from 15 residues. Libraries were prepared by immunoSEQ multiplex PCR; TCRdb keeps only in-frame clonotypes and omits some of them. Among about 32,000 clones listed, almost 80% were seen once.

J is TRBJ1-1 and V is TRBV2; a weak D match, TRBD1 (5 bases). Sequencing was performed on PBMCs, taken from a glioma patient whose treatment included an IDH1 peptide vaccine. This receptor was identified in a woman aged 25 to 45 with glioma. Some clones in this sample may be carry-over from other donors' samples. CDR3 sequence (DNA): TGTGCCAGCAGCCCTTCGCCGGGGGTGAACACTGAAGCTTTCTTT. This sequence encodes CASSPSPGVNTEAFF.